This T cell receptor beta chain was recorded in a study of T cell responses to AZD1222 COVID-19 vaccine. Findings of the study overall: Vaccine-associated CD4 TCRs spanned spike, dominant at 160-218 and 743-854. Clonal diversity was possibly underestimated, and the donors were mostly white British, with more females. Repertoires were collected only later (after the peak T cell response had occurred).

Method: immunoSEQ multiplex PCR; TCRdb's copy keeps in-frame clones and lacks some. The repertoire holds tens of thousands of clones, 92% seen once, with roughly 4.3% in the top ten. Germline CDR1 and CDR2: LGHNA and YNFKEQ. This CDR3 spans 14 amino acids. The V end was cut by 4 bases, the J end by 6 bases, with 16 bases between. This clone turned up a few times. Its antigen remains unidentified. The chain links TRBV4-2 to TRBJ2-7, with TRBD2 as a possible D gene (6 bases). The sample in question was peripheral blood, obtained 28 days after the second AZD1222 dose. The sequence came from an adult who received the AZD1222 COVID-19 vaccine. This chain's CDR3 is CASSPTGVPGEQYF. The CDR3 DNA is TGTGCCAGCAGCCCGACGGGGGTTCCCGGCGAGCAGTACTTC.